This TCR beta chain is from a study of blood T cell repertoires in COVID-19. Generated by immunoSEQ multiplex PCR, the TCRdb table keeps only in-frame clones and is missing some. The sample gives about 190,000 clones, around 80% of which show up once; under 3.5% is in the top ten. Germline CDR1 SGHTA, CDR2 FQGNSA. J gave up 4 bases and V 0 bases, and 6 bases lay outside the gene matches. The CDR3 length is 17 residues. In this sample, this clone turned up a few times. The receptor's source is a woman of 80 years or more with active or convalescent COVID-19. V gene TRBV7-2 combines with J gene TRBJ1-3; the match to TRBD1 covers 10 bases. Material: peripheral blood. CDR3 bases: TGTGCCAGCAGCTTAGCCTCGACAGGGGGCTCCGGAAACACCATATATTTT. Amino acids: CASSLASTGGSGNTIYF.